Listed below are T cell receptor beta chains from one sample, sequenced in a study of cytomegalovirus exposure and HLA in healthy donors. Profiling relied on immunoSEQ multiplex PCR, and the TCRdb table lists in-frame clones only, not all of them. This sample's clone table lists 60,000 to 70,000 clones. Sequencing input: PBMCs. The origin of the receptors is a boy younger than 18 in good health and CMV-seronegative. CDR3s include the opening cysteine and the closing phenylalanine or tryptophan. The D gene is left open where the match is weak.

J,V,D,DNA,CDR3
TRBJ2-1,TRBV5-1,TRBD2,TGCGCCAGCAGCTTCAGCGGGACGGATTACAATGAGCAGTTCTTC,CASSFSGTDYNEQFF
TRBJ2-7,TRBV7-9,TRBD1,TGTGCCAGCAGCTGGGCGGGACAGGGAGCCTACGAGCAGTACTTC,CASSWAGQGAYEQYF
TRBJ2-5,TRBV7-9,-,TGTGCCAGCTTAAGCCCGGGGTCAGTTGAGACCCAGTACTTC,CASLSPGSVETQYF
TRBJ2-5,TRBV2,TRBD2,TGTGCCAGCACCATCTCGCGGGGGAGGAGCGAGACCCAGTACTTC,CASTISRGRSETQYF
TRBJ2-2,TRBV2,-,TGTGCCAGCAGTGTGACAGGTCCGAACACCGGGGAGCTGTTTTTT,CASSVTGPNTGELFF
TRBJ1-1,TRBV30,-,TGTGCCTGGATGCAGGGAGGGAACACTGAAGCTTTCTTT,CAWMQGGNTEAFF
TRBJ1-2,TRBV29-1,TRBD1,TGCAGCGTGACCCCCGGGACAGCGTATGGCTACACCTTC,CSVTPGTAYGYTF
TRBJ1-1,TRBV27,-,TGTGCCAGCATGAGATCCACTGAAGCTTTCTTT,CASMRSTEAFF
TRBJ1-4,TRBV27,-,TGTGCCAGCAGTTTACAAGGGGTTCGAGAAAAACTGTTTTTT,CASSLQGVREKLFF
TRBJ1-2,TRBV30,-,TGTGCCTGGAGTTTGGAAGGGGCTAACTATGGCTACACCTTC,CAWSLEGANYGYTF
TRBJ2-7,TRBV28,TRBD1,TGTGCCAGCAGTGCCCAGGGGGCGAGCTCCTACGAGCAGTACTTC,CASSAQGASSYEQYF
TRBJ2-7,TRBV7-2,TRBD2,TGTGCCAGCAGCTTAGCGACTAGCGGGAGGATCTACGAGCAGTACTTC,CASSLATSGRIYEQYF
TRBJ1-2,TRBV10-3,TRBD1,TGTGCCATCAGCGAGGGACAGATTAACTATGGCTACACCTTC,CAISEGQINYGYTF
TRBJ1-1,TRBV19,-,TGTGCCAGTAGTCCTTTCCGACAGGTCGGAGCTTTCTTT,CASSPFRQVGAFF
TRBJ2-2,TRBV19,TRBD1,TGTGCCAGTAGGACCGGGACAGGGGGAATTGCCGGGGAGCTGTTTTTT,CASRTGTGGIAGELFF
TRBJ1-2,TRBV11-2,TRBD1,TGTGCCAGCAGCTTACTCGCAGGGGGTAACTATGGCTACACCTTC,CASSLLAGGNYGYTF
TRBJ2-7,TRBV5-1,TRBD1,TGCGCCAGCAGCGCAGACAGGGTAGGGGAGCAGTACTTC,CASSADRVGEQYF
TRBJ2-3,TRBV7-2,TRBD2,TGTGCCAGCAGCGTACAGACGGGGGGGCATACGCAGTATTTT,CASSVQTGGHTQYF
TRBJ2-2,TRBV30,-,TGTGCCTGGAGACGATCAGAAAGAACCGGGGAGCTGTTTTTT,CAWRRSERTGELFF
TRBJ2-7,TRBV27,TRBD2,TGTGCCAGCAGTTGGGCTAGCGGGAGCTCCTACGAGCAGTACTTC,CASSWASGSSYEQYF
TRBJ2-1,TRBV30,-,TGTGCCTGGAGTGTACTAGCCGGCTCCTACAATGAGCAGTTCTTC,CAWSVLAGSYNEQFF
TRBJ1-3,TRBV15,-,TGTGCCACCAGCAGAGATAGGGGTGGTGGAAACACCATATATTTT,CATSRDRGGGNTIYF
TRBJ1-5,TRBV29-1,TRBD1,TGCAGCGGGGGACAGCCGAATCAGCCCCAGCATTTT,CSGGQPNQPQHF
TRBJ1-1,TRBV4-1,-,TGCGCCAGCAGCCAAGATGATGCAGGGAACACTGAAGCTTTCTTT,CASSQDDAGNTEAFF
TRBJ1-1,TRBV7-3,TRBD1,TGTGCCAGCAGCTCAACAGGGGCCGGAGCTGAAGCTTTCTTT,CASSSTGAGAEAFF
TRBJ2-3,TRBV6-5,TRBD1,TGTGCCAGCAGTAGACAGGGGACAGATACGCAGTATTTT,CASSRQGTDTQYF
TRBJ2-3,TRBV2,-,TGTGCCAGCAGCGCCGTCCTTACAGGGCCCCACACAGATACGCAGTATTTT,CASSAVLTGPHTDTQYF
TRBJ2-5,TRBV18,TRBD2,TGTGCCAGCTCACCCTCCTTTTTAGCGGGGGAGGATCAAGAGACCCAGTACTTC,CASSPSFLAGEDQETQYF
TRBJ1-4,TRBV7-9,TRBD1,TGTGCCAGCAGACTAGACAGGGGGCTGAATGAAAAACTGTTTTTT,CASRLDRGLNEKLFF
TRBJ2-7,TRBV7-2,-,TGTGCCAGCAGCTTAGGTTTAGTCGAGCAGTACTTC,CASSLGLVEQYF
TRBJ1-1,TRBV18,-,TGTGCCAGCTCACCCGGGTCGTCGTTGAACACTGAAGCTTTCTTT,CASSPGSSLNTEAFF
TRBJ2-7,TRBV6-6,-,TGTGCCAGCACTGTCGACGGGAACTCCTACGAGCAGTACTTC,CASTVDGNSYEQYF
TRBJ1-4,TRBV27,-,TGTGCCAGCAGTTTCCTCGTGTCGGGCGGGGCGAATGAAAAACTGTTTTTT,CASSFLVSGGANEKLFF
TRBJ2-7,TRBV7-9,-,TGTGCCAGCAGCTTAGCTGGGGCGCCAACCTACGAGCAGTACTTC,CASSLAGAPTYEQYF
TRBJ2-2,TRBV7-9,TRBD1,TGTGCCAGCAGCGACCGGGACAGGTTCCCCGGGGAGCTGTTTTTT,CASSDRDRFPGELFF
TRBJ1-2,TRBV5-6,TRBD1,TGTGCCAGCAGCGGGACAGGGAGTAGGTATGGCTACACCTTC,CASSGTGSRYGYTF